This T cell receptor beta chain was retrieved from a study of cytomegalovirus exposure and HLA in healthy donors. PCR was performed using 60 Vbeta and 13 Jbeta primers. The data were produced by immunoSEQ multiplex PCR, yet TCRdb's version contains in-frame clones alone and is incomplete. The sample carries some 60,000 clones, about four fifths recorded once. Points from the study as a whole: A cluster of highly shared sequence variants was likely a sequencing artifact. Reported findings show TCR beta sequences accurately forecast HLA-A and HLA-B alleles in most subjects.

This clone has only one observation. Its specificity is not known. This CDR3 is 12 amino acids long. CDR1 is SGHDT, CDR2 YYEEEE, per germline. V was clipped by 4 bases and J by 13 bases; unmatched bases: 8. V gene TRBV5-6 combines with J gene TRBJ2-4; 7 bases match TRBD1. The sequenced sample consisted of PBMCs. The sequence derives from a middle-aged man in good health and CMV-seronegative. The CDR3 reads CASSKVGTVQYF. CDR3 coding DNA: TGTGCCAGCAGCAAAGTTGGGACAGTCCAGTACTTC.